The 23 T cell receptor beta chains presented below share a single source sample, sequenced in a study of cytomegalovirus exposure and HLA in healthy donors. The PCR used 60 Vbeta and 13 Jbeta primers. The data were produced by immunoSEQ multiplex PCR, yet TCRdb's version contains in-frame clones alone and is incomplete. The sample records about 130,000 clones, roughly 70% being singletons. The material sequenced was PBMCs. These receptors were collected from a man aged 40-55 years in good health and CMV-seropositive.

The chain recombines TRBV5-4 with TRBJ2-1; D remains unclear. Per the germline V gene, CDR1 is SGHNT and CDR2 is YYREEE (reference sequence). The V gene lost 4 bases and the J gene lost 4 bases, with 15 bases spanning the gap. The CDR3 runs 15 residues. CDR3 protein: CASSIDPRLYNEQFF. CDR3 coding DNA: TGTGCCAGCAGCATCGATCCCCGGTTATACAATGAGCAGTTCTTC.

The rearrangement uses TRBV5-1 and TRBJ1-4; TRBD1 matches 8 bases. In germline, CDR1 is SGHRS, CDR2 YFSETQ. The CDR3 extends over 15 amino acids. The trim removed 1 base at V and 8 bases at J, leaving 7 bases unmatched. This CDR3 reads CASSLSGQGGEKLFF. The DNA of the CDR3 is TGCGCCAGCAGCTTGAGTGGACAGGGAGGGGAAAAACTGTTTTTT.

The V and J genes are TRBV30 and TRBJ1-5; TRBD1 agrees at 7 bases. V lost 5 bases and J lost 6; bases outside the gene matches: 4. The germline CDR1 and CDR2 sequences are GTSNPN and SVGIG (reference sequence). The CDR3 is 12 amino acids. The CDR3 here is CAWQRQGQPQHF. The CDR3 DNA reads as TGTGCCTGGCAGAGACAGGGTCAGCCCCAGCATTTT.

This chain joins TRBV27 and TRBJ2-4; D may be TRBD1 (6 bases). The CDR3 sequence is 13 residues long. The germline gives CDR1 MNHEY, CDR2 SMNVEV (reference sequence). V lost 3 bases and J 6 bases, leaving 9 bases between the germline ends. In DNA, the CDR3 is TGTGCCAGCAGTTTTCAGGGGACAAACATTCAGTACTTC. Its protein product is CASSFQGTNIQYF.

This sequence joins TRBV5-6 and TRBJ2-2; a weak D match, TRBD2 (5 bases). The germline CDR1 and CDR2 sequences are SGHDT and YYEEEE. The V and J ends lost 4 bases and 6 bases respectively, with 10 bases between them. This CDR3 is built from 13 residues. CDR3 residues: CASSRRGAGELFF. DNA of the CDR3: TGTGCCAGCAGCAGACGGGGTGCCGGGGAGCTGTTTTTT.

This clone was seen just once. This rearrangement joins TRBV4-2 to TRBJ2-2, with a tentative D call TRBD2 (7 bases). Germline V gene data show CDR1 as LGHNA and CDR2 as YNFKEQ. The CDR3 sequence is 14 residues long. The V end was cut by 4 bases, the J end by 4 bases, with 10 bases between. CDR3 sequence: CASSRGGPTGELFF. The CDR3 DNA sequence: TGTGCCAGCAGCCGGGGGGGCCCCACCGGGGAGCTGTTTTTT.

V usage is TRBV5-4 and J usage is TRBJ1-3; 8 nucleotides line up with TRBD1. The trim removed 0 bases at V and 2 bases at J, leaving 4 bases unmatched. CDR1 and CDR2 (germline): SGHNT, YYREEE (reference sequence). CDR3 length: 16 amino acids. CDR3 sequence (DNA): TGTGCCAGCAGCTTGGAAGCAGGGGGCGCTGGAAACACCATATATTTT. It codes for CASSLEAGGAGNTIYF.

The chain combines TRBV5-1 with TRBJ2-3; 9 nucleotides align to TRBD1. Germline values: CDR1 SGHRS, CDR2 YFSETQ. The CDR3 covers 14 residues. V lost 2 bases and J lost 5; bases outside the gene matches: 3. The CDR3 DNA sequence: TGCGCCAGCAGCTTTACAGGGGGCGAAGATACGCAGTATTTT. Translation gives CASSFTGGEDTQYF.

This clone was recorded once. J is TRBJ1-1 and V is TRBV7-9; 9 bases are shared with TRBD1. This CDR3 has 15 amino acids. The ends lost 2 bases at V and 3 bases at J; junction bases unmatched: 4. Germline values: CDR1 SEHNR, CDR2 FQNEAQ (reference sequence). CDR3 in DNA: TGTGCCAGCAGCTTATACAGGGGGCGAGACACTGAAGCTTTCTTT. It encodes CASSLYRGRDTEAFF.

V usage is TRBV5-1 and J usage is TRBJ2-1; a possible D gene is TRBD2 (6 bases). This CDR3 region has 16 residues. V was trimmed by 1 base and J by 2 bases, leaving 13 bases between them. CDR1 is SGHRS and CDR2 is YFSETQ in the germline V gene. The CDR3 nucleotides are TGCGCCAGCAGCTTGTGGCGGGACCCTCCCTACAATGAGCAGTTCTTC. Protein sequence: CASSLWRDPPYNEQFF.

The genes are TRBV4-1 and TRBJ2-5, with D tentatively TRBD2 (6 bases). The CDR3 contains 15 residues. Germline-derived CDR1 and CDR2 are MGHRA and YSYEKL. V lost 4 bases to trimming and J lost 4 bases, with 16 bases between them. The CDR3 DNA sequence: TGCGCCAGCAGCCCGGGAGCAGCTCCGACAGAGACCCAGTACTTC. Its translation: CASSPGAAPTETQYF.

Remarks on this clone: One junction end does not reproduce the germline sequence, and a read error may be involved. Additional DNA sequences in this sample encode the identical CDR3. V usage is TRBV10-3 and J usage is TRBJ1-1, with D unclear. Germline V gene sequence: CDR1 ENHRY, CDR2 SYGVKD. The length of the CDR3 is 14 residues. CDR3 in amino acids: CAISVTGGITEAFF. The CDR3 DNA reads as TGTGCCATCAGCGTGACGGGAGGGATCACTGAGGCTTTCTTT.

The CDR3, as DNA: TGTGCCAGCACCACCACGGGACAGGTCTATGGCTACACCTTC. Encoded protein: CASTTTGQVYGYTF. The J gene is TRBJ1-2, the V gene TRBV6-5, with 8 bases that match TRBD1. J lost 4 bases, V lost 7 bases, and 8 bases had no gene match. The CDR3 is 14 residues long. Germline V gives CDR1 MNHEY, CDR2 SVGAGI.

The genes are TRBV21-1 and TRBJ2-7; the table's TRBD2 call for D was not verified on the DNA. TRBV21-1 is shown as a pseudogene. This CDR3 has 16 residues. This CDR3 reads CASIKEDGGGNREQYF. For the CDR3, the DNA is TGTGCCAGCATCAAGGAGGATGGGGGGGGGAATAGGGAGCAGTACTTC.

J is TRBJ1-5 and V is TRBV25-1, with D possibly TRBD1 on 5 matching bases. The V gene lost 3 bases and the J gene lost 6 bases, with 15 bases spanning the gap. The CDR3 covers 15 residues. Per the germline V gene, CDR1 is MGHDK and CDR2 is SYGVNS. CDR3 in amino acids: CASSDDDSLSQPQHF. The DNA of the CDR3 is TGTGCCAGCAGTGACGATGACAGCCTGAGTCAGCCCCAGCATTTT.

The table lists this clone with a few counts. The chain has TRBV15 and TRBJ1-1; 9 positions agree with TRBD1. CDR1 is LNHNV and CDR2 is YYDKDF in the germline V gene (reference sequence). V dropped 3 bases and J dropped 10; count of bases not matched to a gene: 3. The CDR3 is 12 amino acids. CDR3 loop: CATSSVQGAAFF. CDR3 DNA sequence: TGTGCCACCAGCAGTGTACAGGGGGCAGCTTTCTTT. Looking up the rest from reference TRBV15 and TRBJ1-1 gives the full variable domain: DAMVIQNPRYQVTQFGKPVTLSCSQTLNHNVMYWYQQKSSQAPKLLFHYYDKDFNNEADTPDNFQSRRPNTSFCFLDIRSPGLGDTAMYLCATSSVQGAAFFGQGTRLTVV.

This clone was observed once. This chain connects TRBV19 to TRBJ1-2; 7 positions agree with TRBD1. Germline V gene lookup returns CDR1 LNHDA and CDR2 SQIVND (reference sequence). CDR3 length: 13 amino acids. V was pared by 6 bases and J by 3 bases, with 4 bases of the junction left unmatched. DNA of the CDR3: TGTGCCAGTAGAAACAGGGGTGACTATGGCTACACCTTC. Encoded protein: CASRNRGDYGYTF.

The chain carries TRBV27 and TRBJ2-7; 7 nucleotides align to TRBD2. The V and J ends lost 3 bases and 4 bases, in that order; junction bases with no gene match: 3. Per germline, CDR1 MNHEY and CDR2 SMNVEV (reference sequence). The CDR3 is made up of 13 amino acids. The DNA of the CDR3 is TGTGCCAGCAGTTTGGAAGCGGGGTACGAGCAGTACTTC. The encoded protein is CASSLEAGYEQYF.

The V and J genes are TRBV6-5 and TRBJ1-1; the D is unclear. Germline CDR1 is MNHEY and CDR2 is SVGAGI. The CDR3 has 15 amino acids. The germline V and J ends were trimmed by 7 bases and 4 bases, with 19 bases remaining between them. CDR3 sequence reads: CASIVSMGVGTEAFF. The CDR3 DNA reads as TGTGCCAGCATCGTTTCTATGGGAGTAGGCACTGAAGCTTTCTTT.

The chain is built from TRBV28 and TRBJ1-2, with 7 positions matching TRBD1. The germline CDR1 and CDR2 sequences are MDHEN and SYDVKM. Trimming removed 6 bases from V and 1 base from J; junction bases left unmatched: 8. This CDR3 contains 15 residues. CDR3 in amino acids: CASRTGSALNYGYTF. CDR3 coding DNA: TGTGCCAGCAGGACAGGGAGTGCCCTTAACTATGGCTACACCTTC.

The chain is built from TRBV6-5 and TRBJ2-7, with 9 bases fitting TRBD1. The CDR3 length is 15 residues. J gave up 3 bases and V 0 bases, and 3 bases lay outside the gene matches. CDR1 is MNHEY and CDR2 is SVGAGI in the germline V gene. The chain's CDR3 is CASSYSGTGIYEQYF. In DNA, the CDR3 is TGTGCCAGCAGTTACTCCGGGACAGGGATCTACGAGCAGTACTTC.

V usage is TRBV5-1 and J usage is TRBJ2-1, with 10 bases matching TRBD1. Germline CDR1 SGHRS, CDR2 YFSETQ. The V and J ends lost 3 bases and 7 bases, in that order; junction bases with no gene match: 1. The CDR3 has 13 amino acids. The CDR3 DNA follows: TGCGCCAGCAGCTGGACAGGGGGAAATGAGCAGTTCTTC. As protein: CASSWTGGNEQFF.

This chain links TRBV11-2 with TRBJ2-3; 14 bases are a match to TRBD2. The CDR3 runs to 17 residues. Germline CDR1 is SGHAT and CDR2 is FQNNGV. V trimming: 5 bases; J trimming: 6 bases; junction bases outside the gene matches: 10. CDR3 sequence reads: CASSIRLAGGLPDTQYF. Here the CDR3 DNA reads TGTGCCAGCAGCATCCGACTAGCGGGGGGGCTCCCCGATACGCAGTATTTT.